This is a list of T cell receptor beta chains from one sample in a study of shared T cell receptors in the human thymus. Sequenced by immunoSEQ multiplex PCR; TCRdb stores in-frame clones only, minus some. In the table there are over 650,000 clones, over 75% of which are singletons. These records were also assigned to another study, of human thymus T cells.

The sample was thymocytes. The origin of the receptors is a boy in the first two years of life with a congenital heart defect. The CDR3 runs from the conserved cysteine through the conserved F or W. The order of the fields is V gene, J gene, clone size, D gene, CDR3 DNA, CDR3 protein. D genes are given only for firm matches. Clone size is stated in some rows and not others, as once, few, many or a class when expanded.

TRBV30	TRBJ1-1	NA	NA	TGTGCCTGGAGTGAGCCCAGGGGCACTGAAGCTTTCTTT	CAWSEPRGTEAFF
TRBV6-1	TRBJ1-5	NA	TRBD1	TGTGCCAGCAGCTACCAGGGGGCTCAGCCCCAGCATTTT	CASSYQGAQPQHF
TRBV30	TRBJ2-2	NA	NA	TGTGCCTGGAGTTGGGGGGGCCCGAACACCGGGGAGCTGTTTTTT	CAWSWGGPNTGELFF
TRBV4-3	TRBJ2-7	NA	NA	TGCGCCAGCAGCCAAGAGGGGACTGGCTCCTACGAGCAGTACTTC	CASSQEGTGSYEQYF
TRBV27	TRBJ1-1	NA	NA	TGTGCCAGCAGAGGTGGAGGGGCGCCTGAAGCTTTCTTT	CASRGGGAPEAFF
TRBV7-9	TRBJ2-4	once	TRBD1	TGTGCCAGCAGCTCACTCGGACAGGTGAACATTCAGTACTTC	CASSSLGQVNIQYF
TRBV7-2	TRBJ1-5	NA	TRBD1	TGTGCCAGCAGCCCAAGGGGGCAGGGGGGCGGCTTTACCGATCAGCCCCAGCATTTT	CASSPRGQGGGFTDQPQHF
TRBV12-5	TRBJ2-3	NA	NA	TGTGCTAGTGGTTCCTCAGGGGTTGCGCAGTATTTT	CASGSSGVAQYF
TRBV27	TRBJ2-5	NA	NA	TGTGCCAGCAGTTTAACCCTCGGTCGGTGGGAGACCCAGTACTTC	CASSLTLGRWETQYF
TRBV7-2	TRBJ2-1	NA	NA	TGTGCCAGCAGCTTAGAGCCCCGACTCCCGCCTTCATGTGAGCAGTTCTTC	CASSLEPRLPPSCEQFF
TRBV30	TRBJ1-4	NA	NA	TGTGCCTGGAGTGTACCGTTCAGACAGGTTGAAAAACTGTTTTTT	CAWSVPFRQVEKLFF
TRBV6-1	TRBJ1-2	NA	TRBD1	TGTGCCAGCAGGGAAGACAGGGGCTATGGCTACACCTTC	CASREDRGYGYTF
TRBV13	TRBJ2-3	NA	NA	TGTGCCAGCAGCTTTAGAAATCAGCGAGATACGCAGTATTTT	CASSFRNQRDTQYF
TRBV30	TRBJ2-7	NA	NA	TGTGCCTGGACCATAGGGGCAGGGCTCGACGAGCAGTACTTC	CAWTIGAGLDEQYF
TRBV4-1	TRBJ2-1	NA	TRBD2	TGCGCCAGCAGCCAAGTTCGCGGGAGCGATACCTACAATGAGCAGTTCTTC	CASSQVRGSDTYNEQFF
TRBV10-3	TRBJ2-3	NA	NA	TGTGCCATCAGGCACAGGGAACCAGATACGCAGTATTTT	CAIRHREPDTQYF
TRBV14	TRBJ1-1	NA	NA	TGTGCCAGCAGCCAAGATCCCTTGGGAGGGGGGAGCACTGAAGCTTTCTTT	CASSQDPLGGGSTEAFF
TRBV7-9	TRBJ2-1	NA	NA	TGTGCCAGCAGCCCCAGGACAGACTCTGAGCAGTTCTTC	CASSPRTDSEQFF
TRBV28	TRBJ1-6	NA	TRBD1	TGTGCCAGCAGTCCGGACAGGCGACTCTATAATTCACCCCTCCACTTT	CASSPDRRLYNSPLHF
TRBV4-1	TRBJ2-7	NA	NA	TGCGCCAGCAGCCAAGATGCAGTATACCTAGACTCCTACGAGCAGTACTTC	CASSQDAVYLDSYEQYF
TRBV27	TRBJ1-1	NA	TRBD1	TGTGCCAGCAGTTTAGTGGGACAGGGGGCGCGGGTCACTGAAGCTTTCTTT	CASSLVGQGARVTEAFF
TRBV2	TRBJ1-2	NA	TRBD1	TGTGCCAGCAGTGAGGTGCAGGGGGCGCAGGGCTATGGCTACACCTTC	CASSEVQGAQGYGYTF
TRBV27	TRBJ2-7	NA	NA	TGTGCCAGCAGTTCAACGGGCGGACAAAAGGGTTCGGTTACCTACGAGCAGTACTTC	CASSSTGGQKGSVTYEQYF
TRBV19	TRBJ2-7	NA	TRBD1	TGTGCCAGTAGTGCCCACAGGACAGGCCACTCCTACGAGCAGTACTTC	CASSAHRTGHSYEQYF
TRBV7-8	TRBJ1-5	NA	NA	TGTGCCAGCAGCACACGGGTCTCTCGGGGGCAGCCCCAGCATTTT	CASSTRVSRGQPQHF
TRBV7-3	TRBJ2-1	NA	TRBD2	TGTGCCAGCAGCTTAATACGTGAGCGGGGAAGGTACAATGAGCAGTTCTTC	CASSLIRERGRYNEQFF
TRBV6-1	TRBJ1-3	NA	NA	TGTGCCAGCTCCGAACGGTCAAGCTCTGGAAACACCATATATTTT	CASSERSSSGNTIYF
TRBV27	TRBJ1-3	NA	NA	TGTGCCACCCCCCCTGGCGGCGGATCTGGAAACACCATATATTTT	CATPPGGGSGNTIYF
TRBV25-1	TRBJ1-4	NA	NA	TGTGCCAGCAGTGAATTAGAAGGGGCGCGTGAAAAACTGTTTTTT	CASSELEGAREKLFF
TRBV6-1	TRBJ2-3	NA	TRBD2	TGTGCCAGCGGGCTAGCGGTAATCACAGATACGCAGTATTTT	CASGLAVITDTQYF
TRBV6-6	TRBJ1-2	NA	TRBD1	TGTGCCAGCAGTTATAGGGGGCTCGTGAATGGCTACACCTTC	CASSYRGLVNGYTF
TRBV2	TRBJ1-2	NA	NA	TGTGCCACTCCGCCTACAGGCGAGTCTGATGGCTACACCTTC	CATPPTGESDGYTF
TRBV18	TRBJ2-7	NA	NA	TGTGCCAGCTCCCTCCCCGACAGAAACGAGCAGTACTTC	CASSLPDRNEQYF
TRBV28	TRBJ1-2	NA	NA	TGTGCCAGCAGTTTATCTCCGGAGGGGGGGTATGGCTACACCTTC	CASSLSPEGGYGYTF
TRBV4-3	TRBJ2-6	NA	TRBD1	TGCGCCAGCAGCCAACTTAGGACAGGGTTAAACTCTGGGGCCAACGTCCTGACTTTC	CASSQLRTGLNSGANVLTF
TRBV14	TRBJ2-1	NA	TRBD2	TGTGCCAGCAGCCACGCGGGAGTCTACAATGAGCAGTTCTTC	CASSHAGVYNEQFF
TRBV9	TRBJ1-1	NA	NA	TGTGCCAGCAGCGTAACGGGGAACACTGAAGCTTTCTTT	CASSVTGNTEAFF
TRBV6-1	TRBJ1-2	NA	NA	TGTGCCAGCAGTGTCGGGGGAAAAGCCGTGGGGCTCTATGGCTACACCTTC	CASSVGGKAVGLYGYTF